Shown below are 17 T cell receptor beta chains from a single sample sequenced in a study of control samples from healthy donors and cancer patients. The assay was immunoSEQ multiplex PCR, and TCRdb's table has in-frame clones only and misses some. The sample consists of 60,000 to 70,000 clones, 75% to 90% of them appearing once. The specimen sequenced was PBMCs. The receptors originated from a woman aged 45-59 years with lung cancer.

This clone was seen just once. CDR3 sequence: CASSLGRGNQPQHF. DNA for the CDR3: TGTGCCAGCAGTTTGGGACGGGGCAATCAGCCCCAGCATTTT. The genes are TRBV28 and TRBJ1-5, with TRBD1 as a possible D gene (5 bases). The V gene lost 3 bases and the J gene lost 2 bases, with 8 bases spanning the gap. The CDR3 has 14 amino acids. Per germline, CDR1 MDHEN and CDR2 SYDVKM.

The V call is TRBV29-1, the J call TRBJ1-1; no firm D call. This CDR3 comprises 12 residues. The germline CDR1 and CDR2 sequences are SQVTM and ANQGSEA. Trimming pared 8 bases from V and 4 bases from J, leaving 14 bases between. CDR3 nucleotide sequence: TGCAGCCTGACGGCTGGGCCCACTGAAGCTTTCTTT. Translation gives CSLTAGPTEAFF.

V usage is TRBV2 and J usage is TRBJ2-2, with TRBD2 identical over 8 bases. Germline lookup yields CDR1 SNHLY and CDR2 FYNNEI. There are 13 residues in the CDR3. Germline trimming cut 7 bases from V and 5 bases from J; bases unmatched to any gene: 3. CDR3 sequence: CASKVAGTGELFF. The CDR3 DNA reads TGTGCCAGCAAGGTAGCGGGGACCGGGGAGCTGTTTTTT. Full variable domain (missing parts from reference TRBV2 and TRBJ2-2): EPEVTQTPSHQVTQMGQEVILRCVPISNHLYFYWYRQILGQKVEFLVSFYNNEISEKSEIFDDQFSVERPDGSNFTLKIRSTKLEDSAMYFCASKVAGTGELFFGEGSRLTVL.

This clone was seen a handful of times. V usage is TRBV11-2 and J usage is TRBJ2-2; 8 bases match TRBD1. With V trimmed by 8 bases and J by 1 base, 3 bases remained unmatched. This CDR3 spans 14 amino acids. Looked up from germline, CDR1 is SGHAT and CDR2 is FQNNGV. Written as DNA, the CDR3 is TGTGCCAGCGGCGGACAGGGGAACACCGGGGAGCTGTTTTTT. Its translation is CASGGQGNTGELFF. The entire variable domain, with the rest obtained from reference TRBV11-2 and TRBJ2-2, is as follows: EAGVAQSPRYKIIEKRQSVAFWCNPISGHATLYWYQQILGQGPKLLIQFQNNGVVDDSQLPKDRFSAERLKGVDSTLKIQPAKLEDSAVYLCASGGQGNTGELFFGEGSRLTVL.

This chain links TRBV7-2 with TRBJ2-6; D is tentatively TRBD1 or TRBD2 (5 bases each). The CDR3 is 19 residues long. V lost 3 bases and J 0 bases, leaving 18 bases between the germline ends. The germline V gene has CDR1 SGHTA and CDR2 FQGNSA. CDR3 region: CASSFPLGAGASGANVLTF. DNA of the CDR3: TGTGCCAGCAGCTTCCCCCTCGGGGCAGGAGCCTCTGGGGCCAACGTCCTGACTTTC.

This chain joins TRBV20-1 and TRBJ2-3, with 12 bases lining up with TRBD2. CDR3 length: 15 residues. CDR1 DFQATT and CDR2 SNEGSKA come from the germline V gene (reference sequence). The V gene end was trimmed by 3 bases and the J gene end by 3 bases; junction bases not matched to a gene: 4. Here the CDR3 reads CSASGLAGGTDTQYF. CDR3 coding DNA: TGCAGTGCTAGTGGTCTAGCGGGGGGGACAGATACGCAGTATTTT.

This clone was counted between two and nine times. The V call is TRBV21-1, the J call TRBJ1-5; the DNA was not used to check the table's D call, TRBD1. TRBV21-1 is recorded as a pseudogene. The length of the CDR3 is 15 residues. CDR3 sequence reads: CASRPGQGLNQPQHF. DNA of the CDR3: TGTGCCAGCAGACCGGGACAGGGCTTAAATCAGCCCCAGCATTTT.

CDR3 sequence (DNA): TGTGCCAGCAGTTTAGCGCCGGGGACTGAAGCTTTCTTT. Protein sequence: CASSLAPGTEAFF. The rearrangement joins TRBV12-3 or TRBV12-4 to TRBJ1-1, with D unclear. V was cut by 0 bases and J by 5 bases, with 7 bases left in between. The length of the CDR3 is 13 residues.

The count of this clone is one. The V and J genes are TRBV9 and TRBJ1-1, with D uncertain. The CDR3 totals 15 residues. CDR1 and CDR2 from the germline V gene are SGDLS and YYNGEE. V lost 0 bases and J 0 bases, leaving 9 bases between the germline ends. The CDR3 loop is CASSVAPLMNTEAFF. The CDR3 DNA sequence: TGTGCCAGCAGCGTAGCTCCGCTGATGAACACTGAAGCTTTCTTT.

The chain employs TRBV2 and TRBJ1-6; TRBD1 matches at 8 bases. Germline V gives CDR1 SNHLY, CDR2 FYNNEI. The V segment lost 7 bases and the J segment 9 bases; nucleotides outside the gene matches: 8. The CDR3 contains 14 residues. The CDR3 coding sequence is TGTGCCAGCACCGAACAGGGGGTGTCTTCACCCCTCCACTTT. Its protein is CASTEQGVSSPLHF.

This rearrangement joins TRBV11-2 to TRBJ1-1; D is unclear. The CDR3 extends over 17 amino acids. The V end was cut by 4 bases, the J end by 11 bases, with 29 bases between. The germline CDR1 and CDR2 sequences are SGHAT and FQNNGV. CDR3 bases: TGTGCCAGCAGCTCCCAACAAAAAGTAGCGGCGGGCGGGTCGGCTTTCTTT. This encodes CASSSQQKVAAGGSAFF.

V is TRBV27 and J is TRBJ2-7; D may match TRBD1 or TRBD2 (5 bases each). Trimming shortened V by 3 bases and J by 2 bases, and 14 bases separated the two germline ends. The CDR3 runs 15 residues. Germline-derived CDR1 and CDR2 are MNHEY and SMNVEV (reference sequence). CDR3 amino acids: CASSFKGRLTYEQYF. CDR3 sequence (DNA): TGTGCCAGCAGTTTTAAGGGGCGACTAACCTACGAGCAGTACTTC.

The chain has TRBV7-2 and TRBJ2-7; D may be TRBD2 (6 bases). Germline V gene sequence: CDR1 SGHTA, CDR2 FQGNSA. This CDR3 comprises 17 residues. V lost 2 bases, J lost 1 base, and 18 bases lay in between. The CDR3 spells CASSLLGSLLRSYEQYF. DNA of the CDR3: TGTGCCAGCAGCTTACTCGGGAGCCTCTTGAGGTCCTACGAGCAGTACTTC.

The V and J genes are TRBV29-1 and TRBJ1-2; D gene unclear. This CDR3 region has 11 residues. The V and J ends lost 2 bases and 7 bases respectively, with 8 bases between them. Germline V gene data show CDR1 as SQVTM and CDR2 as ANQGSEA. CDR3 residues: CSVELGTGYTF. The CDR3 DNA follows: TGCAGCGTTGAATTGGGTACTGGCTACACCTTC.

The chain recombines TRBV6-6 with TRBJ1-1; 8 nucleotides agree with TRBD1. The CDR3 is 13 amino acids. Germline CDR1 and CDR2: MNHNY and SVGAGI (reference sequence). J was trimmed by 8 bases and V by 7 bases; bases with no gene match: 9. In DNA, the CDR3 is TGTGCCAGCACCTTATACACAGGGGGAGAAGCTTTCTTT. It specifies CASTLYTGGEAFF.

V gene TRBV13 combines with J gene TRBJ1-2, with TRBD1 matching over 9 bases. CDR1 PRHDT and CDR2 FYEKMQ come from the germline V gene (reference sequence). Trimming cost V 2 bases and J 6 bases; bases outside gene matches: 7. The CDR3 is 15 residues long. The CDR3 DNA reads TGTGCCAGCAGCTTAAGGGGACAGGGAGTGAATGGCTACACCTTC. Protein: CASSLRGQGVNGYTF.

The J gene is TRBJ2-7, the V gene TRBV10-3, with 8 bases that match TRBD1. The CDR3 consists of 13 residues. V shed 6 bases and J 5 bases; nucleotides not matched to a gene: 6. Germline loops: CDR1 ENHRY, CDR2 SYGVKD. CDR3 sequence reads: CAISETGENEQYF. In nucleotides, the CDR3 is TGTGCCATCAGCGAGACAGGGGAAAACGAGCAGTACTTC.